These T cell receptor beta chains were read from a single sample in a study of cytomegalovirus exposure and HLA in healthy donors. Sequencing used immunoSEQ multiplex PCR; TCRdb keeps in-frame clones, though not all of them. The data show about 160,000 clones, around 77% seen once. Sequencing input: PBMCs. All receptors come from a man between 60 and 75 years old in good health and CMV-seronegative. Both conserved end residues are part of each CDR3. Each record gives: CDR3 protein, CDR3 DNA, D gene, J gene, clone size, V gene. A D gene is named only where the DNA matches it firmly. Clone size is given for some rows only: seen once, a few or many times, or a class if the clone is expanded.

CDR3aa: CASRPPWGLAPHNEQFF
CDR3nt: TGCGCCAGCAGGCCCCCTTGGGGCCTAGCGCCCCACAATGAGCAGTTCTTC
d_gene: .
j_gene: TRBJ2-1
abundance: .
v_gene: TRBV10-2

CDR3aa: CATSRGGGQETQYF
CDR3nt: TGTGCCACCAGCAGGGGGGGTGGGCAAGAGACCCAGTACTTC
d_gene: .
j_gene: TRBJ2-5
abundance: .
v_gene: TRBV15

CDR3aa: CASSLDWRSEQYF
CDR3nt: TGTGCCAGCAGCTTGGATTGGCGGTCCGAGCAGTACTTC
d_gene: .
j_gene: TRBJ2-7
abundance: once
v_gene: TRBV5-5

CDR3aa: CASSAQGGATEAFF
CDR3nt: TGCGCCAGCAGCGCACAGGGGGGGGCCACTGAAGCTTTCTTT
d_gene: TRBD1
j_gene: TRBJ1-1
abundance: .
v_gene: TRBV5-1

CDR3aa: CASSGTGGSEQYF
CDR3nt: TGTGCCAGCTCTGGGACAGGGGGAAGCGAGCAGTACTTC
d_gene: TRBD1
j_gene: TRBJ2-7
abundance: .
v_gene: TRBV18

CDR3aa: CASSPAGSSYNEQFF
CDR3nt: TGTGCCAGCAGCCCCGCCGGGAGCTCCTACAATGAGCAGTTCTTC
d_gene: .
j_gene: TRBJ2-1
abundance: .
v_gene: TRBV11-3

CDR3aa: CASSYSTGASQPQHF
CDR3nt: TGTGCCAGCAGTTACTCGACAGGGGCGAGTCAGCCCCAGCATTTT
d_gene: TRBD1
j_gene: TRBJ1-5
abundance: .
v_gene: TRBV6-6

CDR3aa: CASSGPAGASGGYTF
CDR3nt: TGTGCCAGCAGTGGGCCGGCGGGGGCCTCGGGCGGCTACACCTTC
d_gene: .
j_gene: TRBJ1-2
abundance: .
v_gene: TRBV6-1

CDR3aa: CATSQGLNTEAFF
CDR3nt: TGTGCCACTTCACAGGGGCTGAACACTGAAGCTTTCTTT
d_gene: TRBD1
j_gene: TRBJ1-1
abundance: .
v_gene: TRBV30

CDR3aa: CASSPAGGLSGNTIYF
CDR3nt: TGTGCCAGCAGCCCCGCTGGGGGCTTGTCTGGAAACACCATATATTTT
d_gene: .
j_gene: TRBJ1-3
abundance: .
v_gene: TRBV28

CDR3aa: CASSLTENNEKLFF
CDR3nt: TGTGCCAGCAGCTTAACAGAAAACAATGAAAAACTGTTTTTT
d_gene: .
j_gene: TRBJ1-4
abundance: many
v_gene: TRBV7-8

CDR3aa: CASSQPTGTEQFF
CDR3nt: TGTGCCAGCAGCCAGCCGACCGGGACAGAGCAGTTCTTC
d_gene: .
j_gene: TRBJ2-1
abundance: .
v_gene: TRBV7-2

CDR3aa: CASSYQGLGANVLTF
CDR3nt: TGTGCCAGCAGTTATCAGGGCCTGGGGGCCAACGTCCTGACTTTC
d_gene: .
j_gene: TRBJ2-6
abundance: .
v_gene: TRBV6-5